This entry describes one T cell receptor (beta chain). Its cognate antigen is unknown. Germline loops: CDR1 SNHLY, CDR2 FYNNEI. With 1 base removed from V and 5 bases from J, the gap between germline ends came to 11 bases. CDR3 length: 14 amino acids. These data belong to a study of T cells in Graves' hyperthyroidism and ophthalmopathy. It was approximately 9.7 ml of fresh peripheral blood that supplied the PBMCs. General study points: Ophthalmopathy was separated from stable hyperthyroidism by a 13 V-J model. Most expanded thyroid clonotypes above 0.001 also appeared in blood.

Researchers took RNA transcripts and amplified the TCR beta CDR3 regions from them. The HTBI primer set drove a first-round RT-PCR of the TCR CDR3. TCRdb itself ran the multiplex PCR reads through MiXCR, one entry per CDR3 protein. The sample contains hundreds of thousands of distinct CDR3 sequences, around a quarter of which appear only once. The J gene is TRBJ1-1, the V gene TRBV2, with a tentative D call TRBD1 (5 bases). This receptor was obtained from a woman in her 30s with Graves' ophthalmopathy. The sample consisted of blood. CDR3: CASSEGGTWTEAFF. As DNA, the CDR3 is TGTGCCAGCAGTGAAGGGGGGACGTGGACTGAAGCTTTCTTT. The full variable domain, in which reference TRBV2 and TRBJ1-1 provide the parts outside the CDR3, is EPEVTQTPSHQVTQMGQEVILRCVPISNHLYFYWYRQILGQKVEFLVSFYNNEISEKSEIFDDQFSVERPDGSNFTLKIRSTKLEDSAMYFCASSEGGTWTEAFFGQGTRLTVV.